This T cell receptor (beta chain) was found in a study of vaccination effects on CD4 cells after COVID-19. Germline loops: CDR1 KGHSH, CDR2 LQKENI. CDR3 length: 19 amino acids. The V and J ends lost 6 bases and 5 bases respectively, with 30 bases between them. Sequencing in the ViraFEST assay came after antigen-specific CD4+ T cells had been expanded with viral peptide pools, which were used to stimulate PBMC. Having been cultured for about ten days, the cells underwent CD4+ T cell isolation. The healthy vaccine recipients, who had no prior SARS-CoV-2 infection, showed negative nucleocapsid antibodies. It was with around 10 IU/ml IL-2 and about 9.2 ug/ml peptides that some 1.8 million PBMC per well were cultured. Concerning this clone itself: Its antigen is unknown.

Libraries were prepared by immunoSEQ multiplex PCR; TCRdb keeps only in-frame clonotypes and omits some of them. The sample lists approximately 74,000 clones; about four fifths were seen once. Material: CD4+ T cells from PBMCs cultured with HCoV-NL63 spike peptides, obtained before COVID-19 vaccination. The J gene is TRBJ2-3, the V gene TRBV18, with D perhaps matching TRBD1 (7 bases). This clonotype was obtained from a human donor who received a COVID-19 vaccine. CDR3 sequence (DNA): TGTGCCAGCTCCCGGAGGGTGTCTGATGTAAGGGGGCCCGAAGATACGCAGTATTTT. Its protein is CASSRRVSDVRGPEDTQYF. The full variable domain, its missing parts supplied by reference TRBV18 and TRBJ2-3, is NAGVMQNPRHLVRRRGQEARLRCSPMKGHSHVYWYRQLPEEGLKFMVYLQKENIIDESGMPKERFSAEFPKEGPSILRIQQVVRGDSAAYFCASSRRVSDVRGPEDTQYFGPGTRLTVL.